These 27 T cell receptor beta chains were sequenced from one sample in a study of regulatory T cells in long-lasting Graves disease. Indicated time point: persistent/refractory GD, antithyroid drugs over 5 years with positive TRAb. Scientists built the TCR library using RNA that was extracted from PBMCs. Arm-PCR of CDR3 regions with iRepertoire HTBI primers generated TCR beta libraries. MiXCR was run by TCRdb on the multiplex PCR reads, yielding one entry per CDR3 protein. The sample yields around 460,000 distinct CDR3 sequences, about 22% seen once. Here the sequenced sample was peripheral blood mononuclear cells (PBMCs), taken when the disease was refractory, from a patient treated with antithyroid drugs. Receptors were obtained from a female donor with Graves disease.

This clonotype was seen ten or more times. The J gene is TRBJ2-5, the V gene TRBV20-1; 7 positions agree with TRBD2. This CDR3 comprises 14 residues. CDR1 DFQATT and CDR2 SNEGSKA come from the germline V gene (reference sequence). V lost 4 bases, J lost 0 bases, and 5 bases stayed unmatched. CDR3 in DNA: TGCAGTGCTACCCCCGGGACTAACCAAGAGACCCAGTACTTC. This translates into CSATPGTNQETQYF.

This chain connects TRBV7-9 to TRBJ1-1; D unresolved. This CDR3 contains 13 residues. With 3 bases removed from V and 10 bases from J, the gap between germline ends came to 15 bases. Germline-derived CDR1 and CDR2 are SEHNR and FQNEAQ (reference sequence). Here the CDR3 DNA reads TGTGCCAGCAGCTTGTTCTCGGACGTCAGAGCTTTCTTT. Residues: CASSLFSDVRAFF.

V and J are TRBV28 and TRBJ2-1, with D unresolved. This CDR3 region has 14 residues. Trimming took 6 bases from V and 1 from J, leaving 10 bases between them. Germline V CDR1 and CDR2: MDHEN, SYDVKM. In DNA, the CDR3 is TGTGCCAGCAGCTTAGGCGGATCCTACAATGAGCAGTTCTTC. It codes for CASSLGGSYNEQFF.

Many counts were recorded for this clonotype. V usage is TRBV19 and J usage is TRBJ1-1; D is uncertain. This CDR3 region has 13 residues. CDR1 and CDR2 (germline): LNHDA, SQIVND (reference sequence). The V end was cut by 6 bases, the J end by 2 bases, with 10 bases between. The CDR3 spells CASRQIFNTEAFF. Here the CDR3 DNA reads TGTGCCAGTAGACAAATCTTCAACACTGAAGCTTTCTTT.

This clonotype was seen ten or more times. V is TRBV6-1 and J is TRBJ2-7; D assignment may be TRBD1 or TRBD2 (5 bases each). The CDR3 covers 14 residues. Germline CDR1 MNHNS, CDR2 SASEGT. The V end was cut by 5 bases, the J end by 0 bases, with 11 bases between. The CDR3 is CASSTGRRSYEQYF. DNA of the CDR3: TGTGCCAGCAGTACGGGACGGCGCTCCTACGAGCAGTACTTC.

This clonotype was detected many times. The rearrangement links TRBV12-3 or TRBV12-4 to TRBJ2-2; D ambiguous. Trimming took off 5 bases at V and 5 bases at J, with 6 bases between the two ends. The CDR3 consists of 12 residues. CDR3 sequence: CASSLITGELFF. The CDR3 DNA follows: TGTGCCAGCAGTCTCATAACCGGGGAGCTGTTTTTT.

This clonotype came up a few times. This chain uses TRBV3-1 with TRBJ1-1; possible D gene TRBD1, 5 bases. Trimming left V 1 base short and J 8 bases short, with 11 bases between. Germline CDR1 reads LGHDT; CDR2 reads YNNKEL (reference sequence). This CDR3 contains 13 residues. This CDR3 is CASSQGGRAEAFF. The CDR3 DNA reads as TGTGCCAGCAGCCAAGGAGGCAGGGCAGAAGCTTTCTTT.

This clonotype has just one count. A much larger clone lies one base from this, so it may be a read error. The gene calls are TRBV28 and TRBJ1-3; D is possibly TRBD1 (6 bases). The CDR3 runs to 16 residues. Germline V gene sequence: CDR1 MDHEN, CDR2 SYDVKM. The CDR3 DNA is TGTGCCAGCAGTTATTCAGGGGAAAACTCTGGAAACACCACATATTTT. This codes for CASSYSGENSGNTTYF.

The J gene is TRBJ2-3, the V gene TRBV28; D perhaps matches TRBD1 (6 bases). CDR3 size: 14 residues. Trimming left V 5 bases short and J 2 bases short, with 11 bases between. Germline CDR1 is MDHEN and CDR2 is SYDVKM. The CDR3 sequence: CASSIGQHTDTQYF. In nucleotides, the CDR3 is TGTGCCAGCAGTATCGGACAGCACACAGATACGCAGTATTTT. Drawing the rest from reference TRBV28 and TRBJ2-3, the complete variable domain is DVKVTQSSRYLVKRTGEKVFLECVQDMDHENMFWYRQDPGLGLRLIYFSYDVKMKEKGDIPEGYSVSREKKERFSLILESASTNQTSMYLCASSIGQHTDTQYFGPGTRLTVL.

This clonotype has a count of ten or more. The chain has TRBV20-1 and TRBJ2-4, with a tentative D call TRBD2 (6 bases). The CDR3 loop spans 17 amino acids. The ends were cut back, 1 base at V and 5 bases at J, with 21 bases in the middle. Germline V lookup: CDR1 DFQATT, CDR2 SNEGSKA (reference sequence). The CDR3 bases are TGCAGTGCTAGAGGACGAGTAGCGGTCTCACTAGAAAACATTCAGTACTTC. This translates into CSARGRVAVSLENIQYF.

This clonotype was observed at least ten times. V usage is TRBV19 and J usage is TRBJ1-1; D ambiguous. The CDR3 runs to 14 residues. Germline-derived CDR1 and CDR2 are LNHDA and SQIVND (reference sequence). The V end was cut by 3 bases, the J end by 2 bases, with 10 bases between. The CDR3 is CASSMQNPNTEAFF. DNA of the CDR3: TGTGCCAGTAGTATGCAGAACCCAAACACTGAAGCTTTCTTT.

This clonotype was observed at least ten times. The chain is built from TRBV2 and TRBJ1-1; D not certain. The CDR3 extends over 13 amino acids. Deletions cut 6 bases from V and 4 bases from J, with 12 bases between. CDR1 is SNHLY, CDR2 FYNNEI, per germline. The CDR3 loop is CASRGNFGTEAFF. The DNA of the CDR3 is TGTGCCAGCAGGGGGAATTTCGGCACTGAAGCTTTCTTT.

There are many counts of this clonotype. The CDR3 spells CASSYGSSGLSYEQYF. The CDR3 region has the DNA TGTGCCAGCAGTTACGGATCTAGCGGCCTCTCCTACGAGCAGTACTTC. This sequence joins TRBV6-2 or TRBV6-3 and TRBJ2-7; TRBD2 aligns across 7 bases. This CDR3 region has 16 residues. The V gene end was trimmed by 2 bases and the J gene end by 0 bases; junction bases not matched to a gene: 7. CDR1 MNHEY and CDR2 SVGEGT come from the germline V gene.

Many counts were recorded for this clonotype. This chain joins TRBV29-1 and TRBJ1-2; D may be TRBD1 (5 bases). Germline V lookup: CDR1 SQVTM, CDR2 ANQGSEA. Trimming cost V 8 bases and J 4 bases, with 11 bases left between them. This CDR3 region has 11 residues. The CDR3 here is CSSRDGYGYTF. The CDR3 region has the DNA TGCAGCTCCAGGGACGGCTATGGCTACACCTTC. The full variable domain, completed using reference TRBV29-1 and TRBJ1-2, is SAVISQKPSRDICQRGTSLTIQCQVDSQVTMMFWYRQQPGQSLTLIATANQGSEATYESGFVIDKFPISRPNLTFSTLTVSNMSPEDSSIYLCSSRDGYGYTFGSGTRLTVV.

This sequence joins TRBV7-2 and TRBJ2-7; possible D gene TRBD2, 6 bases. This CDR3 has 16 amino acids. Trimming took off 6 bases at V and 0 bases at J, with 18 bases between the two ends. Germline lookup yields CDR1 SGHTA and CDR2 FQGNSA. CDR3 in amino acids: CASSRTGLQFSYEQYF. The CDR3 DNA is TGTGCCAGCAGTCGTACGGGACTTCAATTCTCCTACGAGCAGTACTTC.

With regard to this clonotype: A much larger clonotype is one base distant, so this may be a read error. The conserved phenylalanine or tryptophan is not found at the CDR3 terminus, so this likely reflects a read error. The chain employs TRBV3-1 and TRBJ2-5, with TRBD1 as a possible D gene (5 bases). CDR1 LGHDT and CDR2 YNNKEL come from the germline V gene (reference sequence). With 1 base removed from V and 4 bases from J, the gap between germline ends came to 10 bases. The CDR3 spans 14 residues. As DNA, the CDR3 is TGTGCCAGCAGCCAAGGCCCGCAGGGAGAGACCCAGTACCTC. It is translated as CASSQGPQGETQYL.

Many counts were recorded for this clonotype. The rearrangement joins TRBV6-5 to TRBJ2-2, with D possibly being TRBD1 (5 bases). The CDR3 consists of 15 residues. CDR1 is MNHEY, CDR2 SVGAGI, per germline. V was shortened by 2 bases and J by 2 bases, with 9 bases between the two germline ends. The CDR3: CASSYEQVNTGELFF. The DNA of the CDR3 is TGTGCCAGCAGTTACGAACAGGTTAACACCGGGGAGCTGTTTTTT.

This clonotype was seen at least ten times. The J gene is TRBJ1-1, the V gene TRBV12-3 or TRBV12-4; D remains ambiguous. The V end lost 5 bases, the J end lost 3 bases, and 10 bases lay between the germline ends. The CDR3 has 13 residues. In DNA form, the CDR3 reads TGTGCCAGCAGTGCCTGGAGGGACACTGAAGCTTTCTTT. As protein: CASSAWRDTEAFF.

The chain uses TRBV7-3 and TRBJ1-1, with 8 bases lining up with TRBD1. The CDR3 sequence is 15 residues long. Germline CDR1 reads SGHTA; CDR2 reads FQGTGA. Germline trimming cut 5 bases from V and 5 bases from J; bases unmatched to any gene: 10. CDR3 sequence (DNA): TGTGCCAGCAGCCCAGGGGGCGGGGGGTTGACTGAAGCTTTCTTT. Its translation: CASSPGGGGLTEAFF.

In this sample, this clonotype turned up a few times. This rearrangement joins TRBV5-1 to TRBJ1-1, with D possibly TRBD1 on 6 matching bases. V was cut by 5 bases and J by 1 base, with 15 bases left in between. Germline V gene sequence: CDR1 SGHRS, CDR2 YFSETQ. The CDR3 has 15 amino acids. CDR3 amino acids: CASSQEPGQNTEAFF. The CDR3 DNA reads as TGCGCCAGCAGTCAAGAACCGGGACAGAACACTGAAGCTTTCTTT.

V and J are TRBV29-1 and TRBJ2-5, with D possibly TRBD2 on 6 matching bases. There are 13 residues in the CDR3. V was clipped by 7 bases and J by 5 bases, with 17 bases between them. Germline-derived CDR1 and CDR2 are SQVTM and ANQGSEA. CDR3 DNA sequence: TGCAGCGCCCGAGGGGTGGGGAGGGAGACCCAGTACTTC. Protein: CSARGVGRETQYF.

This clonotype was recorded once. The final CDR3 position lacks the conserved phenylalanine or tryptophan, pointing to a likely read error. The chain combines TRBV20-1 with TRBJ2-7; D gene ambiguous. This CDR3 is 13 amino acids long. Trimming pared 6 bases from V and 6 bases from J, leaving 18 bases between. CDR1 and CDR2 (germline): DFQATT, SNEGSKA (reference sequence). In DNA form, the CDR3 reads TGCAGTGCAAAGCTGCCAGAACAGCCCGAGCAGTACTCC. Its protein is CSAKLPEQPEQYS.

As to this clonotype: With a much larger clone just one base away, this may be a read error. The chain couples TRBV20-1 to TRBJ2-1, with D unclear. The better agreement between TRBJ2-5 and the DNA end casts doubt on the J call. The CDR3 totals 13 residues. The germline gives CDR1 DFQATT, CDR2 SNEGSKA (reference sequence). The DNA of the CDR3 is TGCAGTGCTAGCGACGGTTTCCATGAGACCCAGTACTTC. This codes for CSASDGFHETQYF.

This clonotype was observed at least ten times. The chain joins TRBV11-2 to TRBJ2-5; 7 bases align to TRBD2. Germline CDR1 and CDR2: SGHAT and FQNNGV. The CDR3 length is 14 residues. J was trimmed by 12 bases and V by 1 base; bases with no gene match: 11. Here the CDR3 DNA reads TGTGCCAGCAGCTTAGGCCGAACCGGGACTACAAAGTACTTC. It translates to CASSLGRTGTTKYF.

This clonotype has a count of ten or more. A junction boundary mismatches the germline segment, possibly from a read error. The chain uses TRBV10-1 and TRBJ2-2; 7 bases match TRBD1. In germline, CDR1 is WNHNN, CDR2 SYGVQD (reference sequence). The CDR3 is 12 amino acids. CDR3 sequence reads: CASRQGAGELFF. Written as DNA, the CDR3 is TGTGCCAGCAGACAGGGTGCCGGGGAGCTGTTTTTT.

With respect to this clonotype: This may arise from a read error, as a much more abundant clone is one base away. The chain combines TRBV11-1 with TRBJ2-7, with 8 bases matching TRBD1. This CDR3 comprises 14 residues. The germline CDR1 and CDR2 sequences are SGHAT and FQDESV (reference sequence). CDR3 DNA: TGTGCCAGCAGCTTGACAGGGGTCAACTACGAGCAGCACTTC. Protein: CASSLTGVNYEQHF.

As for this clonotype: This may be a read error: a much more frequent sequence differs by one nucleotide. The V gene is TRBV19, the J gene TRBJ1-1, with D maybe TRBD1 (6 bases). This CDR3 spans 16 amino acids. Germline-derived CDR1 and CDR2 are LNHDA and SQIVND (reference sequence). The CDR3 region is CASSNPEQGWNIEAFF. Written as DNA, the CDR3 is TGTGCCAGTAGTAACCCCGAACAGGGATGGAACATTGAAGCTTTCTTT.